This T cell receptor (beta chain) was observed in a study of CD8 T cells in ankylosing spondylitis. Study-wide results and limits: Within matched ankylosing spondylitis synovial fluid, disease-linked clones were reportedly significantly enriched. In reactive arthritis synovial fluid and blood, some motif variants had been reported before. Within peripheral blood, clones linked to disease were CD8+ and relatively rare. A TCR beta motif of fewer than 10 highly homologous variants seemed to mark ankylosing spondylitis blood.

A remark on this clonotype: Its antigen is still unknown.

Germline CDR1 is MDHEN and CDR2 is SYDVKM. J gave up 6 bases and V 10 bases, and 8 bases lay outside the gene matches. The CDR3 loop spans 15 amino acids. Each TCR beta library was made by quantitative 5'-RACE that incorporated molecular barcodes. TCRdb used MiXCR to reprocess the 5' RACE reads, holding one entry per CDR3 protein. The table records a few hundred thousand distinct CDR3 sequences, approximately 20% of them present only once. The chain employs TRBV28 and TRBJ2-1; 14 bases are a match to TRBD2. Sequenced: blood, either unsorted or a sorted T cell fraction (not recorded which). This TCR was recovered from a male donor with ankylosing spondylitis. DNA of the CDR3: TGTGCCACCCTGACTAGCGGGAGGGGGTTCAATGAGCAGTTCTTC. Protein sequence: CATLTSGRGFNEQFF.